The 22 T cell receptor beta chains reported below all come from one sample, sequenced in a study of shared clonotypes between healthy human individuals (dated by TCRdb to about 2020). CD8 naive samples were obtained by positive selection for CCR7 among CD45RO-negative cells, yielding a CD45RA+CCR7+ population from which TemRA cells were excluded. Receptor libraries were prepared by the immunoSEQ multiplex PCR assay. TCRdb re-hosts the immuneACCESS table, in-frame sequences only. Its copies lack some clones; in the studies checked, an unresolved V gene accounts for under half of them, and the cause for the rest is not known. The sample table lists 550,000 to 650,000 clones, approximately 96% of them with a count of one. Approximately 0.12% of the sample is held by the ten biggest clonotypes. Sequenced sample: naive CD8+ T cells sorted from blood. The sample's cell subset or site label, decoded: CD45RA+CCR7+. The receptor source for this set is a woman younger than 45 in good health.

The V and J genes are TRBV11-2 and TRBJ1-5, with a tentative D call TRBD1 (5 bases). Trimming took off 1 base at V and 9 bases at J, with 22 bases between the two ends. Germline loops: CDR1 SGHAT, CDR2 FQNNGV. The CDR3 covers 17 residues. This CDR3 is CASSLGQGFGTDGPQHF. The CDR3 bases are TGTGCCAGCAGCTTAGGGCAGGGCTTTGGAACCGATGGGCCCCAGCATTTT. The full variable domain, completed using reference TRBV11-2 and TRBJ1-5, is EAGVAQSPRYKIIEKRQSVAFWCNPISGHATLYWYQQILGQGPKLLIQFQNNGVVDDSQLPKDRFSAERLKGVDSTLKIQPAKLEDSAVYLCASSLGQGFGTDGPQHFGDGTRLSIL.

This chain connects TRBV4-1 to TRBJ2-1, with D hard to call. There are 11 residues in the CDR3. The germline CDR1 and CDR2 sequences are MGHRA and YSYEKL. Trimming removed 0 bases at V and 8 bases at J, with 2 bases between. CDR3 sequence reads: CASSQDDEQFF. As DNA, the CDR3 is TGCGCCAGCAGCCAAGACGATGAGCAGTTCTTC.

This rearrangement joins TRBV27 to TRBJ1-2, with 8 bases fitting TRBD1. Germline V lookup: CDR1 MNHEY, CDR2 SMNVEV (reference sequence). V gave up 7 bases and J gave up 4 bases; unmatched junction bases: 2. This CDR3 contains 12 residues. The CDR3 reads CASTTGGYGYTF. CDR3 bases: TGTGCCAGCACTACAGGGGGCTATGGCTACACCTTC.

The gene calls are TRBV7-9 and TRBJ2-7; TRBD2 matches at 13 bases. V lost 6 bases to trimming and J lost 0 bases; unmatched junction nucleotides: 14. In germline, CDR1 is SEHNR, CDR2 FQNEAQ (reference sequence). This CDR3 spans 19 amino acids. The CDR3 is CASSPGLAGEGGFSYEQYF. In DNA form, the CDR3 reads TGTGCCAGCAGTCCCGGACTAGCGGGAGAAGGGGGATTCTCCTACGAGCAGTACTTC.

V is TRBV28 and J is TRBJ1-1, with no clear D. The CDR3 loop spans 11 amino acids. Germline V gives CDR1 MDHEN, CDR2 SYDVKM. With 3 bases removed from V and 4 bases from J, the gap between germline ends came to 3 bases. Here the CDR3 DNA reads TGTGCCAGCAGTTTGCGCACTGAAGCTTTCTTT. Translating it yields CASSLRTEAFF.

The chain recombines TRBV5-4 with TRBJ2-7, with 11 bases matching TRBD1. This CDR3 has 13 residues. J lost 6 bases, V lost 4 bases, and 3 bases had no gene match. Germline V CDR1 and CDR2: SGHNT, YYREEE (reference sequence). The CDR3 DNA reads as TGTGCCAGCAGCCAAGGACAGGGGGCCGAGCAGTACTTC. This translates into CASSQGQGAEQYF.

V and J are TRBV2 and TRBJ1-2; no clear D. The CDR3 loop spans 13 amino acids. Trimming removed 2 bases at V and 0 bases at J, with 4 bases between. The germline V gene encodes CDR1 SNHLY and CDR2 FYNNEI. The CDR3 spells CASSETSNYGYTF. CDR3 nucleotide sequence: TGTGCCAGCAGTGAAACTTCTAACTATGGCTACACCTTC.

The chain couples TRBV15 to TRBJ2-5, with a weak D call TRBD1 (6 bases). There are 13 residues in the CDR3. The germline gives CDR1 LNHNV, CDR2 YYDKDF (reference sequence). The V gene lost 5 bases and the J gene lost 5 bases, with 12 bases spanning the gap. The CDR3 region has the DNA TGTGCCACCAGCGGGGAAAGGGGGGAGACCCAGTACTTC. Protein: CATSGERGETQYF.

The genes are TRBV6-5 and TRBJ1-5; perhaps TRBD1 as D (6 bases). Germline CDR1 and CDR2: MNHEY and SVGAGI. The V and J ends lost 6 bases and 6 bases respectively, with 18 bases between them. This CDR3 is built from 15 residues. CDR3: CASSSHRTDLQPQHF. CDR3 nucleotide sequence: TGTGCCAGCAGCAGCCACCGGACAGACCTTCAGCCCCAGCATTTT.

The gene calls are TRBV11-2 and TRBJ2-6; D possibly matches TRBD1 or TRBD2 (5 bases each). Germline V gene sequence: CDR1 SGHAT, CDR2 FQNNGV. Deletions cut 8 bases from V and 2 bases from J, with 7 bases between. The CDR3 is 13 residues long. The CDR3 loop is CASLGAGANVLTF. For the CDR3, the DNA is TGTGCCAGCCTGGGGGCTGGGGCCAACGTCCTGACTTTC.

This clone was recorded only once. The genes are TRBV10-3 and TRBJ2-7, with unresolved D. Germline CDR1 and CDR2: ENHRY and SYGVKD. Trimming left V 0 bases short and J 3 bases short, with 6 bases between. This CDR3 contains 13 residues. The CDR3 coding sequence is TGTGCCATCAGTGAGTCGAAGCTCTACGAGCAGTACTTC. The encoded protein is CAISESKLYEQYF.

This sequence joins TRBV5-6 and TRBJ2-7; TRBD1 matches 9 bases. V shed 3 bases and J 1 base; nucleotides not matched to a gene: 5. Per the germline V gene, CDR1 is SGHDT and CDR2 is YYEEEE. This CDR3 has 15 amino acids. CDR3: CASSSRGTGSYEQYF. In nucleotides, the CDR3 is TGTGCCAGCAGCTCGAGAGGGACAGGGTCCTACGAGCAGTACTTC.

The chain recombines TRBV7-8 with TRBJ2-5, with a weak D call TRBD2 (5 bases). This CDR3 is 18 amino acids long. CDR1 is SGHVS, CDR2 FQNEAQ, per germline. V was clipped by 0 bases and J by 5 bases, with 22 bases between them. CDR3 DNA sequence: TGTGCCAGCAGCTTAGCGCTGTTGGACTCTACGGTGGTCGAGACCCAGTACTTC. Its protein is CASSLALLDSTVVETQYF.

DNA for the CDR3: TGTGCCAGCAGCTTAGAGGGCCCTACCGGGGAGCTGTTTTTT. The encoded protein is CASSLEGPTGELFF. The genes are TRBV7-6 and TRBJ2-2; no reliable D call. Looked up from germline, CDR1 is SGHVS and CDR2 is FNYEAQ. V was clipped by 1 base and J by 5 bases, with 8 bases between them. The CDR3 is 14 residues long. The whole variable domain, remainder taken from reference TRBV7-6 and TRBJ2-2, is GAGVSQSPRYKVTKRGQDVALRCDPISGHVSLYWYRQALGQGPEFLTYFNYEAQQDKSGLPNDRFSAERPEGSISTLTIQRTEQRDSAMYRCASSLEGPTGELFFGEGSRLTVL.

This clone appeared once. V usage is TRBV27 and J usage is TRBJ2-1, with TRBD2 as a possible D gene (6 bases). The V gene's germline CDR1 is MNHEY and CDR2 SMNVEV (reference sequence). The CDR3 consists of 15 residues. V lost 6 bases to trimming and J lost 2 bases, with 14 bases between them. CDR3 region: CASRSRDWPYNEQFF. CDR3 in DNA: TGTGCCAGCAGATCTCGGGACTGGCCCTACAATGAGCAGTTCTTC.

This chain connects TRBV27 to TRBJ2-7; D gene uncertain. The CDR3 has 14 residues. V shed 3 bases and J shed 3 bases, with 12 bases lying between them. From germline, CDR1 is MNHEY and CDR2 SMNVEV (reference sequence). The CDR3: CASSLRQAYYEQYF. CDR3 in DNA: TGTGCCAGCAGTTTGCGGCAGGCCTACTACGAGCAGTACTTC.

The J gene is TRBJ1-4, the V gene TRBV9, with TRBD1 matching 8 bases. Germline-derived CDR1 and CDR2 are SGDLS and YYNGEE. The ends lost 2 bases at V and 3 bases at J; junction bases unmatched: 3. CDR3 length: 15 residues. The DNA of the CDR3 is TGTGCCAGCAGCGTTACAGGGGGAGCTAATGAAAAACTGTTTTTT. Its protein product is CASSVTGGANEKLFF.

The chain couples TRBV27 to TRBJ2-1; D not certain. Germline CDR1 is MNHEY and CDR2 is SMNVEV (reference sequence). The V end lost 3 bases, the J end lost 8 bases, and 11 bases lay between the germline ends. There are 13 residues in the CDR3. The CDR3 region is CASSFTINYEQFF. CDR3 DNA: TGTGCCAGCAGTTTTACTATTAACTATGAGCAGTTCTTC.

The chain couples TRBV4-1 to TRBJ1-5; D gene uncertain. Germline assignment: CDR1 MGHRA and CDR2 YSYEKL. The CDR3 spans 15 residues. Between the trimmed V and J ends, which lost 3 bases and 2 bases, there was a span of 11 bases. DNA for the CDR3: TGCGCCAGCAGCCAGGAGCCGTTTCGCAATCAGCCCCAGCATTTT. Protein sequence: CASSQEPFRNQPQHF.

The chain carries TRBV10-2 and TRBJ2-7; TRBD2 matches 8 bases. Per the germline V gene, CDR1 is WSHSY and CDR2 is SAAADI. The CDR3 extends over 16 amino acids. V was pared by 3 bases and J by 0 bases, with 7 bases of the junction left unmatched. The CDR3 sequence: CASSENLAGFSYEQYF. In nucleotides, the CDR3 is TGCGCCAGCAGTGAAAATTTAGCGGGATTCTCCTACGAGCAGTACTTC.

The chain combines TRBV28 with TRBJ2-1; 8 bases map to TRBD2. Germline trimming cut 6 bases from V and 6 bases from J; bases unmatched to any gene: 13. The CDR3 covers 16 residues. The germline V gene encodes CDR1 MDHEN and CDR2 SYDVKM. The CDR3 here is CASSFPASGSLNEQFF. CDR3 in DNA: TGTGCCAGCAGCTTCCCGGCCAGCGGGAGTCTCAATGAGCAGTTCTTC.

V and J are TRBV9 and TRBJ1-1; a possible D gene is TRBD1 (6 bases). Germline-derived CDR1 and CDR2 are SGDLS and YYNGEE. V was pared by 0 bases and J by 4 bases, with 10 bases between. CDR3 length: 14 residues. CDR3 amino acids: CASSVDRVSTEAFF. In DNA, the CDR3 is TGTGCCAGCAGCGTAGACAGGGTATCCACTGAAGCTTTCTTT.